This T cell receptor beta chain was obtained from a study of T-cell reconstitution after alpha-beta-depleted transplantation in children. The CDR3 loop spans 12 amino acids. V was trimmed by 5 bases and J by 6 bases, leaving 7 bases between them. Germline V gene lookup returns CDR1 SEHNR and CDR2 FQNEAQ (reference sequence). A few counts support this clonotype. Researchers prepared the TCRbeta library using unique molecular identifiers, the study reports. MiXCR, applied by TCRdb to the PCR reads, yields one record per CDR3 protein. The profile shows some 600,000 distinct CDR3 sequences, roughly 15% of them singletons.

The receptor's source is a human donor who donated a stem cell graft to a child with acute myeloid leukemia. The specimen comprised PBMCs from the stem cell graft donor, sampled from the stem cell graft. The chain links TRBV7-9 to TRBJ2-2; D remains ambiguous. The CDR3 region is CASSARSGELFF. As DNA, the CDR3 is TGTGCCAGCAGCGCTCGCTCCGGGGAGCTGTTTTTT.